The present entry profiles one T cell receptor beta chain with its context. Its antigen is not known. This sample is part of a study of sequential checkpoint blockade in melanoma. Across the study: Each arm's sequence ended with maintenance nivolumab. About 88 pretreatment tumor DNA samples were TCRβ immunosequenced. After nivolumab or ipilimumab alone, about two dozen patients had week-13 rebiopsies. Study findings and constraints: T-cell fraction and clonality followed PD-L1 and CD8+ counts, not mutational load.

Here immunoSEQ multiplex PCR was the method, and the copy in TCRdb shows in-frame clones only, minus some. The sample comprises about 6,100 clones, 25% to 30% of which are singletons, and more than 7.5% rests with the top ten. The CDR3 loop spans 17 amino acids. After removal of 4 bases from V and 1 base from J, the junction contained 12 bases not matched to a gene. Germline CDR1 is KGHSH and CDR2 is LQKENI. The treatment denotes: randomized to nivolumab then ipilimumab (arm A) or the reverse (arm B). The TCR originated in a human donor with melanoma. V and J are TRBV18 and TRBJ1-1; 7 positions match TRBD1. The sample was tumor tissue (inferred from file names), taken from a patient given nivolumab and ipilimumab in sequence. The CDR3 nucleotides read TGTGCCAGCTCACAAAACGGACAGGTGATGGGGAACACTGAAGCTTTCTTT. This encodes CASSQNGQVMGNTEAFF.